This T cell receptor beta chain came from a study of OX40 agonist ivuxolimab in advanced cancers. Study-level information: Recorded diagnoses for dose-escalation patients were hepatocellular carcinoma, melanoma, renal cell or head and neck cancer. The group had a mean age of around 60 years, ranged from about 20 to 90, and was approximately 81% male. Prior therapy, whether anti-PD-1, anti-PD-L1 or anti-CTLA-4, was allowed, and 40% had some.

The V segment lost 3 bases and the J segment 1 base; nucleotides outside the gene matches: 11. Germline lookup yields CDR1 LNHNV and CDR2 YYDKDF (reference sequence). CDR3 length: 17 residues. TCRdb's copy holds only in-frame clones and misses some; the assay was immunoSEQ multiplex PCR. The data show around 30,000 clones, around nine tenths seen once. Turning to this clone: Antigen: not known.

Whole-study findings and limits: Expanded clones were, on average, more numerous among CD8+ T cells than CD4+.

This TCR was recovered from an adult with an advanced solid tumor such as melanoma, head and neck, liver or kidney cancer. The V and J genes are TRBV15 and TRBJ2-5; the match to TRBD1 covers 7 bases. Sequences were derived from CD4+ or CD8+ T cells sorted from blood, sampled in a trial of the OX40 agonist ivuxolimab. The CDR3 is CATSSRRTGRFQETQYF. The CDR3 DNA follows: TGTGCCACCAGCAGCCGGCGGACAGGCCGGTTCCAAGAGACCCAGTACTTC. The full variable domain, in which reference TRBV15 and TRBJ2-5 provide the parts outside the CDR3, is DAMVIQNPRYQVTQFGKPVTLSCSQTLNHNVMYWYQQKSSQAPKLLFHYYDKDFNNEADTPDNFQSRRPNTSFCFLDIRSPGLGDTAMYLCATSSRRTGRFQETQYFGPGTRLLVL.